This TCR beta chain was sequenced in a study of cytomegalovirus exposure and HLA in healthy donors. Turning to this clone: Its target is not known.

Generated by immunoSEQ multiplex PCR, the TCRdb table keeps only in-frame clones and is missing some. This table holds 200,000 to 300,000 clones, roughly 87% found once. Regarding the study as a whole: The TCR clusters that emerged in the first cohort tended, a later analysis found, to co-occur in the roughly 120 validation repertoires. TCR sequences were mostly rare, though some public TCRs occurred in many donors.

Sequencing used PBMCs. The sequence was obtained from a woman in her 30s in good health and CMV-seronegative.

Here the CDR3 DNA reads TGTGCCAGCAGTTTATCGTCTAGCGGTGGCACAGATACGCAGTATTTT. Amino acids: CASSLSSSGGTDTQYF. The chain employs TRBV28 and TRBJ2-3; TRBD2 aligns across 7 bases. Germline V lookup: CDR1 MDHEN, CDR2 SYDVKM. V lost 1 base to trimming and J lost 1 base; unmatched junction nucleotides: 5. The CDR3 is 16 residues long. Drawing the rest from reference TRBV28 and TRBJ2-3, the complete variable domain is DVKVTQSSRYLVKRTGEKVFLECVQDMDHENMFWYRQDPGLGLRLIYFSYDVKMKEKGDIPEGYSVSREKKERFSLILESASTNQTSMYLCASSLSSSGGTDTQYFGPGTRLTVL.